This T cell receptor beta chain was captured in a study of cytomegalovirus exposure and HLA in healthy donors. Study-wide points: Altogether, 164 TCR beta chains were recorded as cytomegalovirus-associated. Generally TCR sequences proved uncommon, though certain public TCRs appeared in numerous donors. There was a cluster of highly shared sequence variants that was likely a sequencing artifact. When a later analysis was performed, an Asian-associated ancestry cluster reportedly had fewer N-insertions than the roughly 630-donor mean.

PCR amplification relied on 60 Vbeta primers (plus 13 Jbeta primers). Sequenced by immunoSEQ multiplex PCR; TCRdb stores in-frame clones only, minus some. This table holds about 160,000 clones, 80% to 90% found once. To note about this clone: The target antigen is unknown.

The CDR3 covers 13 residues. The germline V and J ends were trimmed by 1 base and 2 bases, with 7 bases remaining between them. Germline V gene data show CDR1 as SGHRS and CDR2 as YFSETQ. The sample was PBMCs. V usage is TRBV5-1 and J usage is TRBJ2-7, with D tentatively TRBD1 (5 bases). The sequence was obtained from a man aged 18 to 29 in good health and CMV-seronegative. The CDR3, as DNA: TGCGCCAGCAGCTTGACAGGCGCCTACGAGCAGTACTTC. The encoded protein is CASSLTGAYEQYF.